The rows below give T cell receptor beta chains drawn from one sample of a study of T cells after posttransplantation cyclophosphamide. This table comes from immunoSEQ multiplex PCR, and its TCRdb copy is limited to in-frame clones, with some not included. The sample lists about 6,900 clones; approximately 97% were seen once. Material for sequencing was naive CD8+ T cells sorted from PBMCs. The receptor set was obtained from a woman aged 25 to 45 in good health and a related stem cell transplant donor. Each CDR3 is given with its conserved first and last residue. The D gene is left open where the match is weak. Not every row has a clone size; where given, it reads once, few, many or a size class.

CDR3aa: CASSFGYEQYF
CDR3nt: TGTGCCAGCAGTTTCGGGTACGAGCAGTACTTC
v_gene: TRBV27
j_gene: TRBJ2-7
abundance: NA
d_gene: NA

CDR3aa: CASSHGGENEKLFF
CDR3nt: TGCGCCAGCAGCCACGGGGGGGAGAATGAAAAACTGTTTTTT
v_gene: TRBV4-3
j_gene: TRBJ1-4
abundance: NA
d_gene: NA

CDR3aa: CASSTGGNSPLHF
CDR3nt: TGTGCCAGCAGTACAGGGGGTAATTCACCCCTCCACTTT
v_gene: TRBV25-1
j_gene: TRBJ1-6
abundance: NA
d_gene: TRBD1

CDR3aa: CASSKGTGHAYEQYF
CDR3nt: TGCGCCAGCAGCAAAGGGACAGGGCATGCCTACGAGCAGTACTTC
v_gene: TRBV4-3
j_gene: TRBJ2-7
abundance: NA
d_gene: TRBD1

CDR3aa: CASSASTGYEQYF
CDR3nt: TGTGCCAGCAGCGCGAGTACAGGGTACGAGCAGTACTTC
v_gene: TRBV9
j_gene: TRBJ2-7
abundance: NA
d_gene: NA

CDR3aa: CASSPGGVNQPQHF
CDR3nt: TGTGCCAGCAGTCCCGGGGGGGTGAATCAGCCCCAGCATTTT
v_gene: TRBV27
j_gene: TRBJ1-5
abundance: NA
d_gene: NA

CDR3aa: CASSFMDTEAFF
CDR3nt: TGTGCCAGCAGTTTTATGGACACTGAAGCCTTCTTT
v_gene: TRBV28
j_gene: TRBJ1-1
abundance: NA
d_gene: NA

CDR3aa: CASSTRPFGGETQYF
CDR3nt: TGTGCCAGCAGCACCCGACCGTTCGGGGGAGAGACCCAGTACTTC
v_gene: TRBV11-2
j_gene: TRBJ2-5
abundance: NA
d_gene: NA

CDR3aa: CASSSTGANSPLHF
CDR3nt: TGCGCCAGCAGCTCCACAGGGGCCAATTCACCCCTCCACTTT
v_gene: TRBV5-1
j_gene: TRBJ1-6
abundance: NA
d_gene: TRBD1

CDR3aa: CASSLNGEGNQPQHF
CDR3nt: TGTGCCAGCAGCTTAAACGGGGAAGGGAATCAGCCCCAGCATTTT
v_gene: TRBV11-2
j_gene: TRBJ1-5
abundance: once
d_gene: NA

CDR3aa: CASSMGGDRGAFF
CDR3nt: TGTGCCAGTAGTATGGGTGGCGACAGGGGGGCTTTCTTT
v_gene: TRBV19
j_gene: TRBJ1-1
abundance: NA
d_gene: TRBD1

CDR3aa: CASSLVEENEKLFF
CDR3nt: TGTGCCAGCAGCTTGGTAGAGGAAAATGAAAAACTGTTTTTT
v_gene: TRBV5-4
j_gene: TRBJ1-4
abundance: NA
d_gene: NA

CDR3aa: CASSLSAKTGVKLFF
CDR3nt: TGTGCCAGCAGTTTATCGGCAAAAACAGGAGTTAAACTGTTTTTT
v_gene: TRBV27
j_gene: TRBJ1-4
abundance: NA
d_gene: NA

CDR3aa: CASSLARNTEAFF
CDR3nt: TGTGCCAGCAGCTTAGCCAGGAACACTGAAGCTTTCTTT
v_gene: TRBV11-3
j_gene: TRBJ1-1
abundance: NA
d_gene: NA

CDR3aa: CATSSTRGGSYEQYF
CDR3nt: TGTGCCACCAGCAGCACGCGGGGGGGCTCCTACGAGCAGTACTTC
v_gene: TRBV15
j_gene: TRBJ2-7
abundance: NA
d_gene: TRBD2

CDR3aa: CASSFSGGGETQYF
CDR3nt: TGTGCCAGCAGTTTCTCAGGGGGCGGTGAGACCCAGTACTTC
v_gene: TRBV27
j_gene: TRBJ2-5
abundance: NA
d_gene: TRBD1

CDR3aa: CASSYSKTGTGTEAFF
CDR3nt: TGTGCCAGCAGTTACTCGAAAACCGGGACAGGGACTGAAGCTTTCTTT
v_gene: TRBV6-5
j_gene: TRBJ1-1
abundance: NA
d_gene: TRBD1

CDR3aa: CASSQGLDYEQYF
CDR3nt: TGCGCCAGCAGCCAAGGACTGGACTACGAGCAGTACTTC
v_gene: TRBV4-3
j_gene: TRBJ2-7
abundance: NA
d_gene: NA